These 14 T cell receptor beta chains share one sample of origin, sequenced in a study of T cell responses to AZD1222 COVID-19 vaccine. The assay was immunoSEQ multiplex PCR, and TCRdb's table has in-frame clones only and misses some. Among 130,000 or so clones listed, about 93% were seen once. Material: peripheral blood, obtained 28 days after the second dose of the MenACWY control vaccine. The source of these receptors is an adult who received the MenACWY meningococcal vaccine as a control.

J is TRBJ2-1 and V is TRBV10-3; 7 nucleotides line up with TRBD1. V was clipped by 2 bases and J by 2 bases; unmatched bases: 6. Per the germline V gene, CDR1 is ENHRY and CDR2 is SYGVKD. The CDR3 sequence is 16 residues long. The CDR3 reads CAISEPRQGTYNEQFF. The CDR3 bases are TGTGCCATCAGTGAGCCCAGACAGGGCACCTACAATGAGCAGTTCTTC.

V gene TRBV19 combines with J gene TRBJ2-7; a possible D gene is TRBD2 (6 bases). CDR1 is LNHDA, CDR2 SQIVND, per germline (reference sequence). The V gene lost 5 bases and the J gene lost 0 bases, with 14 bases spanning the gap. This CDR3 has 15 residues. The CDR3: CASSPQGGASYEQYV. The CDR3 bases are TGTGCCAGTAGTCCCCAGGGCGGGGCCTCCTACGAGCAGTACGTC.

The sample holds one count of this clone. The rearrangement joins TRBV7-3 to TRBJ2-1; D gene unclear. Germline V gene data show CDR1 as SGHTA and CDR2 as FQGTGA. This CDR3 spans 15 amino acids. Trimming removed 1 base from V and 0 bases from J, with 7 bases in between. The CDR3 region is CASSLIAASYNEQFF. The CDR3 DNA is TGTGCCAGCAGCTTAATAGCAGCCTCCTACAATGAGCAGTTCTTC.

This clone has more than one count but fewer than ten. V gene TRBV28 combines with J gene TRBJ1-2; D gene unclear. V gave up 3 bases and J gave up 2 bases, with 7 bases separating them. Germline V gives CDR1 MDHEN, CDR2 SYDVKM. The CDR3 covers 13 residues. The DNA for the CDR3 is TGTGCCAGCAGTTTCGGACGGAACTATGGCTACACCTTC. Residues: CASSFGRNYGYTF.

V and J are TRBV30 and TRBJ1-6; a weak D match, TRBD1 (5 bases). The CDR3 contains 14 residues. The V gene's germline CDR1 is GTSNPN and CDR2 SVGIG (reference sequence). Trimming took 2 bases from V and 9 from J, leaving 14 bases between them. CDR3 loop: CAWSYAGRFSPLHF. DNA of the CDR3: TGTGCCTGGAGTTATGCAGGGAGATTTTCACCCCTCCACTTT.

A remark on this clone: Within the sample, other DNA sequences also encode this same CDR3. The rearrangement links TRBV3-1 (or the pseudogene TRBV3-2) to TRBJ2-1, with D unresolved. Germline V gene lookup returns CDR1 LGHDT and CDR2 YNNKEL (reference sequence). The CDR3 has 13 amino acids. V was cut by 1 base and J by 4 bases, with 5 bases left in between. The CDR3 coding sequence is TGTGCCAGCAGCCAAGTACAGTACAATGAGCAGTTCTTC. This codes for CASSQVQYNEQFF.

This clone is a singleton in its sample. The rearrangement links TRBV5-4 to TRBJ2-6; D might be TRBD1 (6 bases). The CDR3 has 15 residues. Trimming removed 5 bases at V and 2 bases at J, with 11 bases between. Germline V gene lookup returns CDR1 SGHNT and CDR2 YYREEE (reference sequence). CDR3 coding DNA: TGTGCCAGCAGAGAGGCAGGGGCTGGGGCCAACGTCCTGACTTTC. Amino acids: CASREAGAGANVLTF.

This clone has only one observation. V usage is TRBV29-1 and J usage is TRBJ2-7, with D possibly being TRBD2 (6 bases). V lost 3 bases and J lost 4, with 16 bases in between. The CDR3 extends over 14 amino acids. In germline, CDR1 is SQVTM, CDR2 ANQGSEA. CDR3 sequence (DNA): TGCAGCGTTGACCCAGGGAGAGGGACTTACGAGCAGTACTTC. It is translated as CSVDPGRGTYEQYF.

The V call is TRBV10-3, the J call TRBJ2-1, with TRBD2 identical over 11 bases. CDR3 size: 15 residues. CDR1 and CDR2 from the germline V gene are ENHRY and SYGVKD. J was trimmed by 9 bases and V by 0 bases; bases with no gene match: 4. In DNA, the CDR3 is TGTGCCATCAGTGAGTCGGTAGCGGGGGGGCGTGAGCAGTTCTTC. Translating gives CAISESVAGGREQFF.

In DNA, the CDR3 is TGTGCCAGCAGTTTAGGGACAGGGAGGGAGACCCAGTACTTC. Amino acid sequence: CASSLGTGRETQYF. The chain carries TRBV28 and TRBJ2-5; 9 bases fit TRBD1. J lost 5 bases, V lost 2 bases, and 3 bases had no gene match. Germline CDR1 reads MDHEN; CDR2 reads SYDVKM. The CDR3 sequence is 14 residues long. Using reference TRBV28 and TRBJ2-5 for the parts outside the CDR3, the full variable domain is DVKVTQSSRYLVKRTGEKVFLECVQDMDHENMFWYRQDPGLGLRLIYFSYDVKMKEKGDIPEGYSVSREKKERFSLILESASTNQTSMYLCASSLGTGRETQYFGPGTRLLVL.

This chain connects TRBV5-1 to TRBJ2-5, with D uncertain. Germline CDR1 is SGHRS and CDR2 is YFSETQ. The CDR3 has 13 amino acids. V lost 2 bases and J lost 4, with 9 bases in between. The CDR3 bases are TGCGCCAGCAGCTTTAAAGGTGCAGAGACCCAGTACTTC. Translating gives CASSFKGAETQYF.

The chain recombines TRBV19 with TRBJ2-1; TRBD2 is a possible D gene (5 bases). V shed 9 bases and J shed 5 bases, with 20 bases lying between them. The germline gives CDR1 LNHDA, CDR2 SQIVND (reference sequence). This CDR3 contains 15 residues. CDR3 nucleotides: TGTGCCAGCCGAAATCGGGATATCTCTAACAATGAGCAGTTCTTC. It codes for CASRNRDISNNEQFF.

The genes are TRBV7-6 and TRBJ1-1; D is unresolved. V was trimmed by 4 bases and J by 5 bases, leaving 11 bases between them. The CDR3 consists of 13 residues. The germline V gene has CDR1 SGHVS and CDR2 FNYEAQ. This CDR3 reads CASSSSPATEAFF. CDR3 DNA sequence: TGTGCCAGCAGCTCGTCTCCGGCGACTGAAGCTTTCTTT.

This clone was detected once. CDR3: CASSGTRGENYGYTF. The DNA of the CDR3 is TGTGCCAGCAGTGGGACCCGGGGGGAGAACTATGGCTACACCTTC. The chain recombines TRBV28 with TRBJ1-2; D might be TRBD1 (5 bases). With 5 bases removed from V and 2 bases from J, the gap between germline ends came to 15 bases. Germline V gives CDR1 MDHEN, CDR2 SYDVKM. The CDR3 sequence is 15 residues long.